These T cell receptor beta chains were read from a single sample in a study of OX40 agonist ivuxolimab in advanced cancers. Produced via immunoSEQ multiplex PCR; TCRdb's table is partial and in-frame only. This table has about 82,000 clones, about 87% appearing once. The sequencing used CD4+ or CD8+ T cells sorted from blood, collected in a trial of the OX40 agonist ivuxolimab. The receptors originated from an adult with an advanced solid tumor such as melanoma, head and neck, liver or kidney cancer. CDR3s leave out the opening cysteine and the closing phenylalanine or tryptophan. D genes are given only for firm matches.

j_gene	d_gene	v_gene	CDR3aa
TRBJ2-2	.	TRBV5-1	ASKSGVNTGELF
TRBJ2-7	TRBD1	TRBV11-3	ASSGAGTGEWEEQY
TRBJ1-1	.	TRBV18	ASSPTGNTEAF
TRBJ1-5	TRBD1	TRBV7-6	ASSSRTGKEDQPQH
TRBJ2-1	.	TRBV9	ASSVAGVVRTNEQF
TRBJ2-7	.	TRBV6-1	ASSPNPYEQY
TRBJ1-2	.	TRBV7-2	ASSLQVSFYGYT
TRBJ2-5	.	TRBV28	ASSLRETQY
TRBJ1-4	TRBD1	TRBV28	ASSPTGGEEKLF
TRBJ2-1	TRBD2	TRBV7-3	ASSLAGAVNEQF
TRBJ2-7	.	TRBV13	ASSSSRGDYEQY
TRBJ2-5	.	TRBV11-2	ASSLEPWGDQETQY
TRBJ2-7	.	TRBV21-1	ASSKKQSDYEQY
TRBJ2-7	TRBD1	TRBV5-8	ASSQYGTGKYEQY
TRBJ1-1	TRBD1	TRBV28	ASSWDRGNTEAF
TRBJ2-1	.	TRBV30	AWTDGYEQF
TRBJ2-7	TRBD1	TRBV6-1	ASRDRGTYEQY
TRBJ2-3	TRBD2	TRBV7-6	ASSLSGTSTDTQY
TRBJ2-7	.	TRBV27	ASSYAYEQY
TRBJ2-7	.	TRBV5-1	ASSLTPVTGEQY
TRBJ1-2	.	TRBV27	ASSPVGYGYT
TRBJ2-1	TRBD2	TRBV19	ASSPPLMGGSHEQF
TRBJ2-3	.	TRBV19	ASSIGFPDTQY